One TCR beta chain is described in this entry. The antigen is not known. This entry is derived from a study of T cell responses to AZD1222 COVID-19 vaccine. General study findings and limits: Among spike-specific TCRs, nearly half reportedly target unmutated variant regions. A rise in Spike-specific TCR breadth and depth followed two AZD1222 doses.

The CDR3 consists of 15 residues. Germline lookup yields CDR1 SEHNR and CDR2 FQNEAQ (reference sequence). After removal of 4 bases from V and 1 base from J, the junction contained 5 bases not matched to a gene. Here immunoSEQ multiplex PCR was the method, and the copy in TCRdb shows in-frame clones only, minus some. The sample consists of approximately 270,000 clones, 90% to 95% of them appearing once. The TCR comes from an adult who received the AZD1222 COVID-19 vaccine. The chain couples TRBV7-9 to TRBJ1-1; 8 bases map to TRBD1. The starting material was peripheral blood, obtained 28 days after the second AZD1222 dose. The CDR3 nucleotides read TGTGCCAGCAGCTCGACAGGGGATAGGAACACTGAAGCTTTCTTT. It translates to CASSSTGDRNTEAFF.